This T cell receptor beta chain is from a study of blood T cell repertoires in COVID-19. Across the whole study: Specimens from acute and convalescent COVID-19 originated in the United States, Italy and Spain. Sources were T cells, B-cell-depleted T cells, or PBMCs; the material itself was cDNA or gDNA.

Original processing notes: Reference gene primer amplification yielded estimated nucleated cell counts. The repertoire was sequenced with immunoSEQ multiplex PCR; TCRdb's copy has only in-frame clones and lacks some. V and J calls and clone size are given by that table; D and trimming were obtained from the DNA. The repertoire consists of about 200,000 clones, with 80% occurring once and the leading ten covering about 13%. This CDR3 has 15 residues. V shed 6 bases and J 0 bases; nucleotides not matched to a gene: 8. Germline V CDR1 and CDR2: SNHLY, FYNNEI. The gene calls are TRBV2 and TRBJ2-7, with 7 bases lining up with TRBD2. The sequenced material came from peripheral blood. The origin of this receptor is a human donor in a cohort sampled during active COVID-19. In nucleotides, the CDR3 is TGTGCCAGCAGACACGACGGCGGGAGCTCCTACGAGCAGTACTTC. It translates to CASRHDGGSSYEQYF.